This record looks at one T cell receptor (beta chain) sequence and its context. Per germline, CDR1 KGHDR and CDR2 SFDVKD. The CDR3 contains 14 residues. The V end was cut by 4 bases, the J end by 4 bases, with 10 bases between. This entry comes from a study of blood T cell repertoires in COVID-19. Here immunoSEQ multiplex PCR was the method, and the copy in TCRdb shows in-frame clones only, minus some. The sample holds 160,000 or so clones, about 86% seen once. The chain couples TRBV24-1 to TRBJ1-3; D unresolved. This clonotype was obtained from a woman between 65 and 79 years old with acute or convalescent COVID-19. Sequencing was done on a sample of peripheral blood. CDR3 amino acids: CATSDPGTGNTIYF. The DNA of the CDR3 is TGTGCCACCAGTGACCCGGGAACCGGAAACACCATATATTTT.